A selection of T cell receptor beta chains follows, all from one sample in a study of PD-1 blockade in classical Hodgkin lymphoma. The protocol was immunoSEQ multiplex PCR, while the TCRdb copy is restricted to in-frame clones and leaves out a portion. Of approximately 100,000 clones listed, roughly 91% are singletons. This specimen was peripheral blood mononuclear cells (PBMCs), taken before the second cycle of nivolumab. The receptors originated from a human donor with classical Hodgkin lymphoma. The CDR3 runs from the conserved cysteine through the conserved F or W. D genes are given only for firm matches. Some rows have no size entry. The others give once, few or many, or a class for an expanded clone.

TRBJ2-1 | TRBV6-5 | NA | NA | CASSYSPAAYNEQFF | TGTGCCAGCAGTTACTCGCCAGCGGCCTACAATGAGCAGTTCTTC
TRBJ2-7 | TRBV2 | NA | NA | CASGVVGLTPYDEQYF | TGTGCCAGCGGGGTTGTGGGCCTCACCCCATATGACGAGCAGTACTTC
TRBJ1-6 | TRBV2 | NA | NA | CASSDWNSPLHF | TGTGCCAGCAGTGACTGGAATTCACCCCTCCACTTT
TRBJ1-1 | TRBV19 | NA | NA | CASSFSYTEAFF | TGTGCCAGTAGTTTTAGCTACACTGAAGCTTTCTTT
TRBJ1-2 | TRBV6-6 | NA | NA | CASTAQGSYGYTF | TGTGCCAGCACCGCCCAGGGTTCCTATGGCTACACCTTC
TRBJ2-7 | TRBV2 | TRBD2 | NA | CASRLAGTYEQYF | TGTGCCAGCCGACTAGCGGGAACTTACGAGCAGTACTTC
TRBJ2-2 | TRBV10-1 | TRBD1 | NA | CASSESGQLTGELFF | TGCGCCAGCAGTGAGTCGGGACAGCTCACCGGGGAGCTGTTTTTT
TRBJ2-7 | TRBV27 | NA | NA | CATGLLNGEQYF | TGTGCCACTGGGCTACTGAATGGCGAGCAGTACTTC
TRBJ1-2 | TRBV5-1 | TRBD1 | NA | CASRDSGGPSYGYTF | TGCGCCAGCAGAGACTCAGGGGGTCCTAGTTATGGCTACACCTTC
TRBJ1-5 | TRBV7-3 | TRBD1 | once | CASSLGTDNQPQHF | TGTGCCAGCAGCTTAGGGACAGACAATCAGCCCCAGCATTTT